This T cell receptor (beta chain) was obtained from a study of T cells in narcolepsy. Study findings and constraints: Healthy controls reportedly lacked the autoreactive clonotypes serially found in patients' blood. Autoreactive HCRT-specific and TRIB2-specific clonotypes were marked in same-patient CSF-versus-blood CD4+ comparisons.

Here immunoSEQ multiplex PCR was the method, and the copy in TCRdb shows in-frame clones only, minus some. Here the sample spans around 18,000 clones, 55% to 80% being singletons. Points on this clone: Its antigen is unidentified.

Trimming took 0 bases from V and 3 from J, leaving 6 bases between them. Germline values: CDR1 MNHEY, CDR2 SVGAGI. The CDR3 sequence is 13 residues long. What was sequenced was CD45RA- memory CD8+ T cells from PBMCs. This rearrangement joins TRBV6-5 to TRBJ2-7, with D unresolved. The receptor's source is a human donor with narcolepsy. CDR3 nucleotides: TGTGCCAGCAGTTACTCCCACGACTACGAGCAGTACTTC. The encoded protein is CASSYSHDYEQYF.